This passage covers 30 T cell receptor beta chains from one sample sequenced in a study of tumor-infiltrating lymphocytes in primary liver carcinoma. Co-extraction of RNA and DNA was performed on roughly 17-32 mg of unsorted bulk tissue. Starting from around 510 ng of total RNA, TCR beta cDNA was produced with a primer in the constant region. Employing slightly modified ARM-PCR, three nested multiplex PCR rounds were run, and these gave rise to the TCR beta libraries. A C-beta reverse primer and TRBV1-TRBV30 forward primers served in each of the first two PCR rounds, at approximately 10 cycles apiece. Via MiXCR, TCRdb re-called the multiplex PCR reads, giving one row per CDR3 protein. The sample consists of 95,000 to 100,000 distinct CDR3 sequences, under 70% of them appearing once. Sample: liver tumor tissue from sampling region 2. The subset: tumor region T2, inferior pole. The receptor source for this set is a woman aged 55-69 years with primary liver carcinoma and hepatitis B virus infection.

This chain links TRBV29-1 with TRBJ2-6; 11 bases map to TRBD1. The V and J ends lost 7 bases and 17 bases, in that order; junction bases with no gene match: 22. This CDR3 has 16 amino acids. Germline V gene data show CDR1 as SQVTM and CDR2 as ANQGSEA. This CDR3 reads CSAGTGGVTGANLMTF. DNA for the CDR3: TGCAGCGCCGGGACAGGGGGTGTTACTGGGGCCAACCTCATGACTTTC.

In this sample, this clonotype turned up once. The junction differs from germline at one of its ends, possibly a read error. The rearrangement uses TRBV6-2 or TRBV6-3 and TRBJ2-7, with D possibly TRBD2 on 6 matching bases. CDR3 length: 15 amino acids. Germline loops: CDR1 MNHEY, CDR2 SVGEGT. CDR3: CVSSQEGIPTYEQYF. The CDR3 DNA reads TGTGTCAGCAGTCAGGAGGGGATACCCACCTACGAGCAGTACTTC.

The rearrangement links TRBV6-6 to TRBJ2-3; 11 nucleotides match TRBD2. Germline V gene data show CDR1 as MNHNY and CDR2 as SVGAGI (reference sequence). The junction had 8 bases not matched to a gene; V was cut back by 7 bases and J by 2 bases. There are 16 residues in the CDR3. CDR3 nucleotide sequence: TGTGCCAGCAATTCACAGGGACTAGCGGTCACAGATACGCAGTATTTT. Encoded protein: CASNSQGLAVTDTQYF.

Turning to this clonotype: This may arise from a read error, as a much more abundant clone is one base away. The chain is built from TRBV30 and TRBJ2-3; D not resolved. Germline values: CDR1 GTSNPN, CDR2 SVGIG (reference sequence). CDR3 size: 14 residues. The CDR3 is CACSATTVTDTQYF. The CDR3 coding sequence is TGTGCCTGTAGTGCCACTACGGTTACAGATACGCAGTATTTT. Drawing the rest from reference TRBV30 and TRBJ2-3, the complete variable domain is SQTIHQWPATLVQPVGSPLSLECTVEGTSNPNLYWYRQAAGRGLQLLFYSVGIGQISSEVPQNLSASRPQDRQFILSSKKLLLSDSGFYLCACSATTVTDTQYFGPGTRLTVL.

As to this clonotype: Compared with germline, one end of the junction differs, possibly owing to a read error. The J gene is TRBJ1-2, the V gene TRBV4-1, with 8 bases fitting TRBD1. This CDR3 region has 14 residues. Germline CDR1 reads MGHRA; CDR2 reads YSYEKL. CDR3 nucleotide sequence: TGCGCCCGCAGCCAAGGGGACAGGTCCTATGGCTACATCTTC. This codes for CARSQGDRSYGYIF.

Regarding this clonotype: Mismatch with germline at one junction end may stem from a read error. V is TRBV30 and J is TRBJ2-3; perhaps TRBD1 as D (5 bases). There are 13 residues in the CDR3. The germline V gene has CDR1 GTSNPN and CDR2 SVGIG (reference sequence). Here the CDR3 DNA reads TGTGACTGGTCGAGAGGACAACCCGATACGCAGTATTTT. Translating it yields CDWSRGQPDTQYF.

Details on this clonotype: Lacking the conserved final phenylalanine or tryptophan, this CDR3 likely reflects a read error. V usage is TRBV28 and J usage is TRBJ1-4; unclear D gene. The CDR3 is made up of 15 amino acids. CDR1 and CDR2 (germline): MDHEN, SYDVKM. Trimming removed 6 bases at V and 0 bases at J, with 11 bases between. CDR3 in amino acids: CASSSPITTNEKLFY. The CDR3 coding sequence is TGTGCCAGCAGCTCCCCAATAACAACTAATGAAAAACTGTTTTAT.

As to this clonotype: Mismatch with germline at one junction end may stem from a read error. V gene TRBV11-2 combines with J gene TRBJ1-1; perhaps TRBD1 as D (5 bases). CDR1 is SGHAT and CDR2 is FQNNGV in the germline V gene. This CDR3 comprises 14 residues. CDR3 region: CTSNLLGVNTEAFF. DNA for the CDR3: TGTACCAGCAACTTACTGGGGGTGAACACTGAAGCTTTCTTT.

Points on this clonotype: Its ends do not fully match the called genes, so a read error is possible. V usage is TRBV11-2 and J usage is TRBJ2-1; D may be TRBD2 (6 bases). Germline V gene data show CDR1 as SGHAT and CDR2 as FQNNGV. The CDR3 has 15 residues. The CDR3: CASGLEGGSIGERFF. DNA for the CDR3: TGTGCCAGCGGCTTAGAGGGAGGAAGTATCGGTGAGCGGTTCTTT.

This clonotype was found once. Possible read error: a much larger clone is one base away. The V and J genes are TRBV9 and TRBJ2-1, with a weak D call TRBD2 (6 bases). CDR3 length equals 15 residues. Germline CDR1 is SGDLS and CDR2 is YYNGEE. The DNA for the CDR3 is TGTACCAGCAGCGTGACTAGTGAGGTTGGCAATGAGCAGTTCTTC. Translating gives CTSSVTSEVGNEQFF. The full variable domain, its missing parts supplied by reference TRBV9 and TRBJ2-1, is DSGVTQTPKHLITATGQRVTLRCSPRSGDLSVYWYQQSLDQGLQFLIQYYNGEERAKGNILERFSAQQFPDLHSELNLSSLELGDSALYFCTSSVTSEVGNEQFFGPGTRLTVL.

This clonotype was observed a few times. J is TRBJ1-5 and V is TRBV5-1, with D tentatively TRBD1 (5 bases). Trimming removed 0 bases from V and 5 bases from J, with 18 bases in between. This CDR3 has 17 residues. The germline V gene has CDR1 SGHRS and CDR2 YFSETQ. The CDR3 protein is CASSLGSGRWGDQPQHF. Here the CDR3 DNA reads TGCGCCAGCAGCTTGGGGTCCGGGCGCTGGGGCGATCAGCCCCAGCATTTT.

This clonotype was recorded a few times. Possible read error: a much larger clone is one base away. The CDR3 region has the DNA TGCAGCGTTGAAAAGGTAGCGGGAAGCGTTACCGGGGAGATGTTTTTT. It translates to CSVEKVAGSVTGEMFF. The chain uses TRBV29-1 and TRBJ2-2; 8 bases are a match to TRBD2. The CDR3 has 16 amino acids. CDR1 and CDR2 from the germline V gene are SQVTM and ANQGSEA.

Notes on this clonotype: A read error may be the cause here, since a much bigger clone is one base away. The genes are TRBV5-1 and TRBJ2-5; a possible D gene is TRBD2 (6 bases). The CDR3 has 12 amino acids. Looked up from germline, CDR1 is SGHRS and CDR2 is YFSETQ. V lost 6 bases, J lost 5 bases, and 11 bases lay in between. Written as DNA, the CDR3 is TGCGCCAGCAACCCCCGGGGGGAGACCCAGTACTTC. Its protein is CASNPRGETQYF.

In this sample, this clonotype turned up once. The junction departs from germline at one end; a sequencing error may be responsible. The CDR3, as DNA: TGCGCCAGCAGCTTGGGACAGGGATACGCTGAAGCATTCTTT. Amino acids: CASSLGQGYAEAFF. The chain uses TRBV5-1 and TRBJ1-1; 7 bases map to TRBD1. CDR1 SGHRS and CDR2 YFSETQ come from the germline V gene. CDR3 length equals 14 residues.

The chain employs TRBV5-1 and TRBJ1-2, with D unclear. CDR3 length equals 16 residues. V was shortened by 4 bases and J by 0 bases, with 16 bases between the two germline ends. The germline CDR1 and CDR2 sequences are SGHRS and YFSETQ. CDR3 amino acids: CASSPKKVSANYGYTF. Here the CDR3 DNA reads TGCGCCAGCAGCCCTAAAAAGGTTTCCGCTAACTATGGCTACACCTTC.

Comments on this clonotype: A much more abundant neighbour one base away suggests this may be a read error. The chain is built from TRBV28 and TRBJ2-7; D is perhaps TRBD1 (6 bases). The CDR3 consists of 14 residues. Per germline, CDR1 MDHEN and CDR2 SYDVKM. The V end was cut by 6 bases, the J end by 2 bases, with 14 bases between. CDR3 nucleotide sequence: TGTGCCAGCAGCCATCGAGGACAGCCCTACGAGCAGTACTTC. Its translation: CASSHRGQPYEQYF. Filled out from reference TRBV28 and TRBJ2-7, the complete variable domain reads DVKVTQSSRYLVKRTGEKVFLECVQDMDHENMFWYRQDPGLGLRLIYFSYDVKMKEKGDIPEGYSVSREKKERFSLILESASTNQTSMYLCASSHRGQPYEQYFGPGTRLTVT.

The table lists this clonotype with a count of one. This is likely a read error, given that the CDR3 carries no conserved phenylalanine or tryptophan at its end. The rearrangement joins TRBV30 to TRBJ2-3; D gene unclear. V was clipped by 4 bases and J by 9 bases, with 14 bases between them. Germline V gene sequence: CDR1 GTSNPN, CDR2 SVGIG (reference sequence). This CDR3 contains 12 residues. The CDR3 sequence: CAWKPPLVTQYI. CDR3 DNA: TGTGCCTGGAAACCTCCCTTAGTGACGCAGTATATT.

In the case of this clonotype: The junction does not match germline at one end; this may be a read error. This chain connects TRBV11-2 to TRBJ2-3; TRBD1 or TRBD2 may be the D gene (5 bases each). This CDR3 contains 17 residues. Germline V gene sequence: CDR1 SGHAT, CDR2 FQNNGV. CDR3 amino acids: CTSSLVGAGLSTDTQYF. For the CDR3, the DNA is TGTACCAGCAGCCTAGTCGGGGCAGGTCTGAGCACAGATACGCAGTATTTT.

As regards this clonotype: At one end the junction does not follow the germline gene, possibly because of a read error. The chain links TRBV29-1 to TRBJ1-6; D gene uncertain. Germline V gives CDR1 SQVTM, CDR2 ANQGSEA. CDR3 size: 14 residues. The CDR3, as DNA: TGTAGCGTTAAAGTATATTCGGAGGATTCACCCCTCCACTTT. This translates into CSVKVYSEDSPLHF.

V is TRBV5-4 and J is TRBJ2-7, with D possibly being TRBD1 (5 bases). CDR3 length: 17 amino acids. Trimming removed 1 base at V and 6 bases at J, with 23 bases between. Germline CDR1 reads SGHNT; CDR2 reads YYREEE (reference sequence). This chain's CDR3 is CASSLYRPTDGAAEQYF. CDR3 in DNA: TGTGCCAGCAGCTTGTATCGGCCGACGGATGGGGCGGCCGAGCAGTACTTC.

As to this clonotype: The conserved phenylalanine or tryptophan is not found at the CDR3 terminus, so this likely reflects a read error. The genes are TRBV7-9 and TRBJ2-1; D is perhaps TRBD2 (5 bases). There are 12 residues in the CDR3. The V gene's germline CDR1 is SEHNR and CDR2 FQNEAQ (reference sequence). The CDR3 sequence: CASDDNYNEQFL. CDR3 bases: TGTGCTAGCGATGACAACTACAATGAGCAGTTCCTC.

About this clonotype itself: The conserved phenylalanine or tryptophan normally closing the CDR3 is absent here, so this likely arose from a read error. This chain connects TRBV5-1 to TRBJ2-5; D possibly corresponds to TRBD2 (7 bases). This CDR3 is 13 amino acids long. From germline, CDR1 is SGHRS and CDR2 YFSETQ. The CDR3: CASNLGGHETQYL. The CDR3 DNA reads TGCGCCAGCAACTTGGGGGGGCATGAGACCCAGTACCTC.

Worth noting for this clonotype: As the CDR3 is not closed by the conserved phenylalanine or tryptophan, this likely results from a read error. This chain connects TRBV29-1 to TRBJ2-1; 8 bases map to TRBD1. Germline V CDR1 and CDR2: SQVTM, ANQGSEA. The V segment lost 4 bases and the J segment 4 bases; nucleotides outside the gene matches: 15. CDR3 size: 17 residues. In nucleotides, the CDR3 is TGCAGCGTTGGAGATTCGGACGTGACAGGGGCGTACAATGAGCAGTTCTCC. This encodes CSVGDSDVTGAYNEQFS.

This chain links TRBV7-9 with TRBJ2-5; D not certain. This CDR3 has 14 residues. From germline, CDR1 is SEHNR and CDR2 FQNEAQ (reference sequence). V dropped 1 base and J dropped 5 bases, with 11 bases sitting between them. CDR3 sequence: CASSLGVPPETQYF. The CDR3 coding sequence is TGTGCCAGCAGCTTAGGGGTCCCCCCGGAGACCCAGTACTTC.

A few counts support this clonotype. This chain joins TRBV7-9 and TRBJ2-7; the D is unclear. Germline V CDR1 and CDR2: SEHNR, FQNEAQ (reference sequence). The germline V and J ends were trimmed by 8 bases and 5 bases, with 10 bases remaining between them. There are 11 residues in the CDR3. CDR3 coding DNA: TGTGCCAGCGGCTACACGGACGAGCAGTACTTC. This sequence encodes CASGYTDEQYF. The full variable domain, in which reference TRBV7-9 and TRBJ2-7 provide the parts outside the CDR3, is DTGVSQNPRHKITKRGQNVTFRCDPISEHNRLYWYRQTLGQGPEFLTYFQNEAQLEKSRLLSDRFSAERPKGSFSTLEIQRTEQGDSAMYLCASGYTDEQYFGPGTRLTVT.

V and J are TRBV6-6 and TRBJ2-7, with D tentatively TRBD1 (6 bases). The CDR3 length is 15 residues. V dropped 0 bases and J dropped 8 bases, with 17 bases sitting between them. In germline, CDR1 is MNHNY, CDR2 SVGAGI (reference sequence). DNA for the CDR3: TGTGCCAGCAGTTACTCGGTGGACCAGGGGTACCAGCAGTACTTC. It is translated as CASSYSVDQGYQQYF.

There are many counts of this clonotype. In DNA, the CDR3 is TGTGCCAGCAGCTTAGACGAGGGGGCCTTTCAAGAGACCCAGTACTTC. Amino acids: CASSLDEGAFQETQYF. The rearrangement links TRBV5-5 to TRBJ2-5; 7 bases align to TRBD1. The V gene's germline CDR1 is SGHKS and CDR2 YYEKEE (reference sequence). Trimming removed 2 bases from V and 2 bases from J; junction bases left unmatched: 9. CDR3 length: 16 residues.

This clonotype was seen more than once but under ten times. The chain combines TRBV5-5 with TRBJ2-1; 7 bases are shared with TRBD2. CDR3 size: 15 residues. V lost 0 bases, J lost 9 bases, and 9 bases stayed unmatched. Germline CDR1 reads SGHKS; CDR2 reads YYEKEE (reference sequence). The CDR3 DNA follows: TGTGCCAGCAGCTTGGACCGGGAGGCTCGCATTGAGCAGTTCTTC. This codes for CASSLDREARIEQFF.

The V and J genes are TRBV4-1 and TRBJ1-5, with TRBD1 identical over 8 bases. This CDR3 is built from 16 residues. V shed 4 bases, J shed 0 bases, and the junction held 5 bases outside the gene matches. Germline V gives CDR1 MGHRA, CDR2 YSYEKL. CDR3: CASSPRTGCSNQPQHF. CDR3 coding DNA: TGCGCCAGCAGCCCTCGGACAGGGTGTAGCAATCAGCCCCAGCATTTT.

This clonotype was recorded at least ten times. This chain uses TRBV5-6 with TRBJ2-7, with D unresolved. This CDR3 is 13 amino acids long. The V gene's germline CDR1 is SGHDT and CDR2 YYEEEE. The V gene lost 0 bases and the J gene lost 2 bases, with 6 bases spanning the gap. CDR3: CASSLDRTYEQYF. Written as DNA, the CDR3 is TGTGCCAGCAGCTTGGATAGGACCTACGAGCAGTACTTC.